This T cell receptor beta chain was obtained from a study of cytomegalovirus exposure and HLA in healthy donors. Study findings and constraints: The classifier, whose performance was assessed in both the original and validation cohorts, reportedly diagnosed cytomegalovirus status with high specificity and sensitivity. First-cohort TCR clusters were later found to tend to co-occur in the roughly 110 validation repertoires.

The validation cohort, a group of more than 100 subjects, included the donors and was separate from the approximately 660-subject first cohort. Note on this clone: Its antigen is undetermined.

Assay used: immunoSEQ multiplex PCR; TCRdb lists only in-frame clones, some missing. The sample consists of fewer than 130,000 clones, approximately 89% of them appearing once. V lost 6 bases to trimming and J lost 0 bases, with 12 bases between them. This CDR3 contains 14 residues. Per germline, CDR1 SQVTM and CDR2 ANQGSEA. This clonotype originated in a woman between 18 and 29 years old in good health and CMV-seronegative. Sequenced sample: PBMCs. V usage is TRBV29-1 and J usage is TRBJ2-4, with a possible D match to TRBD2 (6 bases). CDR3 bases: TGCAGCGTCTCCCCGGGACTAGCCAAAAACATTCAGTACTTC. It translates to CSVSPGLAKNIQYF.